Shown below are 11 T cell receptor beta chains from a single sample sequenced in a study of blood T cell repertoires in COVID-19. Sequencing used immunoSEQ multiplex PCR; TCRdb keeps in-frame clones, though not all of them. The sample records a few hundred thousand clones, roughly 90% being singletons. Sequencing was done on a sample of PBMCs or T cells enriched from blood (not recorded which). The receptors stem from a woman in her forties or fifties who had been exposed to COVID-19.

This CDR3 is CAWDRERTDTQYF. CDR3 DNA: TGTGCCTGGGACAGGGAAAGGACAGATACGCAGTATTTT. The J gene is TRBJ2-3, the V gene TRBV30, with TRBD1 matching over 7 bases. The CDR3 has 13 residues. Germline-derived CDR1 and CDR2 are GTSNPN and SVGIG (reference sequence). Germline trimming cut 5 bases from V and 3 bases from J; bases unmatched to any gene: 5.

This clone was picked up a small number of times. CDR3 coding DNA: TGTGCCAGCAGCCCCGGGGGAACGAACACTGAAGCTTTCTTT. This translates into CASSPGGTNTEAFF. V is TRBV5-4 and J is TRBJ1-1; TRBD1 is a possible D gene (5 bases). The V and J ends lost 4 bases and 1 base respectively, with 11 bases between them. CDR1 and CDR2 (germline): SGHNT, YYREEE (reference sequence). This CDR3 has 14 amino acids.

This chain connects TRBV19 to TRBJ1-2, with 11 bases lining up with TRBD1. Per germline, CDR1 LNHDA and CDR2 SQIVND (reference sequence). The V segment lost 3 bases and the J segment 3 bases; nucleotides outside the gene matches: 3. This CDR3 has 15 amino acids. This CDR3 reads CASSIRTGGDYGYTF. The CDR3 bases are TGTGCCAGTAGTATCAGGACAGGGGGCGACTATGGCTACACCTTC.

The rearrangement joins TRBV2 to TRBJ1-5, with TRBD1 matching 8 bases. The CDR3 loop spans 14 amino acids. The trim removed 6 bases at V and 2 bases at J, leaving 3 bases unmatched. CDR1 is SNHLY and CDR2 is FYNNEI in the germline V gene. The DNA for the CDR3 is TGTGCCAGCAGGGGGACAGGCGGCAATCAGCCCCAGCATTTT. It codes for CASRGTGGNQPQHF.

The CDR3 sequence is CASSPDRGQPQHF. The CDR3 region has the DNA TGTGCCAGCAGCCCTGACAGGGGGCAGCCCCAGCATTTT. V is TRBV7-2 and J is TRBJ1-5; 9 bases are a match to TRBD1. Trimming removed 5 bases from V and 7 bases from J; junction bases left unmatched: 3. The CDR3 contains 13 residues. Germline V gene sequence: CDR1 SGHTA, CDR2 FQGNSA.

The V gene is TRBV20-1, the J gene TRBJ2-1, with a tentative D call TRBD1 (6 bases). V lost 4 bases and J lost 10, with 11 bases in between. Looked up from germline, CDR1 is DFQATT and CDR2 is SNEGSKA (reference sequence). There are 11 residues in the CDR3. CDR3 amino acids: CSAMAGTEQFF. The CDR3 nucleotides read TGCAGTGCTATGGCCGGGACAGAGCAGTTCTTC.

This sequence joins TRBV19 and TRBJ1-2; 7 nucleotides match TRBD1. V lost 6 bases, J lost 6 bases, and 7 bases stayed unmatched. This CDR3 region has 13 residues. The germline V gene has CDR1 LNHDA and CDR2 SQIVND (reference sequence). This chain's CDR3 is CASSVTGTNGYTF. In DNA, the CDR3 is TGTGCCAGTAGCGTGACAGGGACGAATGGCTACACCTTC.

Only a few counts were recorded for this clone. V is TRBV4-2 and J is TRBJ1-1; 9 positions match TRBD1. The V gene's germline CDR1 is LGHNA and CDR2 YNFKEQ. The CDR3 is 17 amino acids. V dropped 1 base and J dropped 5; count of bases not matched to a gene: 11. CDR3: CASSQAQTGQGRTEAFF. Here the CDR3 DNA reads TGTGCCAGCAGCCAAGCTCAGACGGGACAGGGTAGGACTGAAGCTTTCTTT.

The chain's CDR3 is CASSFVSGGINEQFF. The CDR3 region has the DNA TGTGCCAGCAGCTTTGTTAGCGGGGGAATAAATGAGCAGTTCTTC. The chain carries TRBV11-3 and TRBJ2-1, with 9 bases lining up with TRBD2. CDR1 is SGHNT, CDR2 YENEEA, per germline. Germline trimming cut 3 bases from V and 7 bases from J; bases unmatched to any gene: 7. This CDR3 spans 15 amino acids.

The V gene is TRBV9, the J gene TRBJ2-5; D unresolved. CDR1 and CDR2 from the germline V gene are SGDLS and YYNGEE. Trimming stripped 0 bases from V and 5 bases from J, with 14 bases between. The CDR3 is 15 residues long. DNA of the CDR3: TGTGCCAGCAGCGTAGAATTAGCTAGGTCGGAGACCCAGTACTTC. Encoded protein: CASSVELARSETQYF.

This chain links TRBV29-1 with TRBJ2-7; tentative D call: TRBD2 (6 bases). V was trimmed by 3 bases and J by 3 bases, leaving 9 bases between them. This CDR3 is built from 12 residues. Germline loops: CDR1 SQVTM, CDR2 ANQGSEA. CDR3 in DNA: TGCAGCGTTGAGGGAGCGGGCTACGAGCAGTACTTC. It is translated as CSVEGAGYEQYF.